The TCR beta chain under discussion was sequenced for a study of cytomegalovirus exposure and HLA in healthy donors (dated by TCRdb to 2016 to 2017). About the full investigation: An earlier analysis of approximately 640 of the donors reported roughly 270 Gb of sequence data and 117 million unique TCR beta sequences from some 180 million T cells. Roughly 300 gigabases of sequencing data and approximately 93 million unique TCR sequences were included in an early release covering about 600 HLA-typed donors. Of the approximately 400 genotyped donors, around 81% fell in the genetic ancestry cluster associated with self-reported Caucasian donors. The study aimed to test whether signatures of past pathogen exposure could be identified by cataloging public T cell receptors. The study used immunosequencing to profile the T cell repertoires of more than 650 subjects and linked those repertoires to cytomegalovirus serostatus. Besides the first cohort of 666 subjects, a separate validation cohort made up of over 100 different subjects was used. High-throughput TCR immunosequencing, statistical association of individual TCRs with disease status, and machine learning were combined to predict cytomegalovirus infection status. A later analysis re-examined previously published TCR beta repertoires from roughly 650 donors and added high-resolution HLA genotyping to investigate patterns of TCR occurrence. Rather than drawing on any new phenotypic data, the later analysis identified candidate immune exposures from TCR beta sequences and the way those sequences occurred across donors. An earlier analysis of nearly 600 of the donors applied high-throughput TCR beta sequencing to assess whether each TCR beta V gene segment acted as functional or pseudogenic. Donor age, sex, ethnicity and CMV serostatus were compiled alongside the repertoire data. In a later genetic analysis, genome-wide SNP genotypes for about 55% of the 666 donors were used, and that subset was treated as a discovery cohort. All discovery cohort repertoires had been generated using a single sequencing platform. HLA typing covered class I and class II loci at four-digit resolution. The number of typed donors differed by locus: roughly 629-640 for A, B, C, DRB1 and DQB1; approximately 540 for DQA1; approximately 610 for DPA1; and 400 to 480 for DPB1. Because of strong linkage in the cohort, four or five DR-DQ haplotypes were treated as single units for association and clustering. On average, roughly 200,000 unique TCR beta nucleotide sequences were sequenced per donor among 398 genotyped donors of the cohort, with around 19% of those sequences being non-productive. Study-wide findings and limitations: Most TCR sequences were seen in very few donors, while some public TCRs were found in many individuals. Compared with the roughly 670-donor mean, donors in an Asian-associated ancestry cluster had fewer N-insertions in productive TCRs, according to a later genetic analysis. The earlier analysis of approximately 590 of the donors excluded 15 to 20 rarely observed V segments, including chromosome 9 orphons, because counts were too low. An earlier analysis of around 600 of the donors showed that most TCR beta V segments appeared in productive rearrangements either about 90% or about 30% of the time, which broadly matched IMGT annotations. Some IMGT-functional V segments, including TRBV6-2 and TRBV6-3, could not be told apart with the 87-base-pair reads, so those segments were excluded. According to the authors, the approach could potentially be generalized to other disease states and immunological phenotypes. The study gave a list of about 160 TCR beta chains associated with cytomegalovirus. HLA typing was unavailable for some donors at each locus, so association tests used only the typed subset. Assigning TCR associations to individual alleles was difficult when HLA alleles, especially DR and DQ, strongly co-occurred. A later analysis found that HLA-associated TCR beta chains were more clonally expanded and had lower generation probabilities than equally common non-associated chains. Correlated functional status among segregating V segments might be attributable to linkage disequilibrium, but an unknown experimental factor could not be ruled out. A cluster of highly shared sequence variants was judged likely to be a technical artifact of the sequencing pipeline. A later analysis associated about 16,000 TCR beta sequences with specific HLA alleles at a false discovery rate of 0.05. V-gene and J-gene trimming of TCR beta chains was associated with a missense DCLRE1C variant in a later genetic analysis, and the association was replicated in an independent cohort. A further reported finding was that TCR beta sequences accurately predicted the HLA-A and HLA-B alleles for most subjects in the first cohort. The cohort was sequenced for TCR beta chains only, and without alpha or paired-chain data the features that could be detected were limited. A later analysis reported that several top co-occurrence clusters appeared linked to parvovirus B19, influenza, CMV and Epstein-Barr virus. In vitro tests confirmed that a few of the cytomegalovirus-associated TCR beta chains recognize cytomegalovirus antigens. Presence/absence analyses assumed roughly uniform sequencing depth across donors, an assumption that may not hold. The classifier was reported to diagnose cytomegalovirus status with high specificity and sensitivity in both the original cohort and the validation cohort. According to a later analysis, TCR association rates differed among HLA loci, with DRB1 alleles showing the most associated TCRs and HLA-C alleles showing the fewest. Immune exposure information for the cohort was limited to CMV serostatus. In a later analysis, most CMV-associated TCR beta chains were found to appear HLA-restricted, with HLA associations seemingly driven largely by CMV exposure.

This clone was recorded a few times. The antigen it recognizes is unknown. No much larger clonotype is one base removed from it; base qualities were not supplied. In total, approximately 610 healthy bone marrow donors made up the cohort. At the time of sampling, all cohort members were nominally healthy, though unrecorded immune exposures were likely present. The donor tested CMV seropositive, placing the donor among the 250 to 350 seropositive members of the cohort. A peripheral blood sample was collected from each donor, and TCR beta sequencing was performed on peripheral blood mononuclear cells. The Qiagen DNeasy Blood Extraction Kit was used to extract genomic DNA from the blood cell samples. The receptor library was made with the immunoSEQ multiplex PCR assay. A mixture of 60 forward primers for TCR Vbeta segments and 13 reverse primers for TCR Jbeta segments was used in the multiplex PCR. The CDR3 region of rearranged TCR beta genes was amplified from genomic DNA with a multiplex PCR assay. The Illumina HiSeq System was used to sequence the amplified TCR beta libraries as 87-base-pair reads. In the authors' own workflow: In a later analysis, 77 million or so unique TCR beta chains were counted across the roughly 610 repertoires, and approximately 11 million of these chains were shared by at least two donors. Raw reads were error-corrected and collapsed into unique sequences with a nearest-neighbor algorithm that merged closely related sequences to remove PCR and sequencing errors. To assign V, D and J gene segments, CDR3 sequences were aligned to IMGT reference sequences. For a sequence to be retained, a match of at least six nucleotides to both a V gene segment and a J gene segment was required. A rearrangement counted as productive if the CDR3 had no stop codons and remained in frame with V and J, and every other rearrangement counted as non-productive. CDR3 was defined by IMGT convention, running from the second conserved V-encoded cysteine to the conserved J-encoded phenylalanine. Sequences without an unambiguous match to a single V gene segment were excluded from the earlier analysis of 450 to 750 of the donors. In an earlier analysis of more than 500 of the donors, a V segment was called functional when productive rearrangements were above 56.7%, and segregating when the standard deviation between donors exceeded 5%. A statistical classification framework was developed to diagnose cytomegalovirus status using the catalog of TCR beta chain sequences. V and J gene assignment, in a later analysis, came from comparing TCR nucleotide sequences with IMGT/GENE-DB human TR gene sequences. Using the TCRdist pipeline, a later analysis assigned CDR3 sequences along with most-parsimonious VDJ recombination scenarios. In a later analysis, each TCR beta chain was defined by its CDR3 amino acid sequence together with its V-gene family, and reads lacking a unique V-gene family were excluded. A later analysis removed 592 highly shared, low-generation-probability nucleotide sequences to deal with suspected cross-contamination and a sequencing artifact. A later analysis calculated a clonal expansion index for each public chain from normalized within-repertoire ranks of inferred template counts. Generation probabilities in a later analysis came from a VDJ recombination model fitted to out-of-frame rearrangements, and those results were checked against IGoR. In a later analysis, TCR-TCR, TCR-HLA and TCR-CMV co-occurrence was scored with hypergeometric tests, and a repertoire-size bias correction was applied to TCR pairs. False discovery rates were estimated in a later analysis by permuting HLA or CMV assignments 20 times. In a later analysis, co-occurring TCRs were grouped with DBSCAN, and TCRdist sequence similarity was added when clustering was performed within HLA-allele-positive subsets. Repertoires with fewer than 30,000 or more than 120,000 public chains were left out of co-occurrence clustering, as were five repertoires with anomalous nucleotide sharing. TCRdb's version of the immuneACCESS table is confined to in-frame rearrangements and falls short of the full clone set. An unresolved V gene accounts for under half of the shortfall where checked; the remainder is of unknown origin. V and J calls and clone size come straight from that table; D and trimming were deduced from the DNA. In all, the sample holds about 120,000 clones, and over 65% of those were seen once. The ten largest clonotypes hold 2.7% of the sample.

The germline V gene (reference sequence) yields GTSNPN for CDR1 and SVGIG for CDR2. V drops 5 bases and J drops 6 bases, leaving 16 bases in between. The CDR3 sequence holds 13 residues, the cysteine and phenylalanine included. Only CDR3 DNA is held: 39 bases, read in frame from base 1. The V gene is TRBV30 and the J gene is TRBJ1-1; perhaps TRBD1 is the D gene, with 5 bases matching. This TCR was sampled from a woman in her forties in good health and CMV-seropositive. Source material: PBMCs. The CDR3: CAWGRGAPAEAFF. The DNA sequence is as follows: TGTGCCTGGGGGCGCGGGGCGCCCGCTGAAGCTTTCTTT.